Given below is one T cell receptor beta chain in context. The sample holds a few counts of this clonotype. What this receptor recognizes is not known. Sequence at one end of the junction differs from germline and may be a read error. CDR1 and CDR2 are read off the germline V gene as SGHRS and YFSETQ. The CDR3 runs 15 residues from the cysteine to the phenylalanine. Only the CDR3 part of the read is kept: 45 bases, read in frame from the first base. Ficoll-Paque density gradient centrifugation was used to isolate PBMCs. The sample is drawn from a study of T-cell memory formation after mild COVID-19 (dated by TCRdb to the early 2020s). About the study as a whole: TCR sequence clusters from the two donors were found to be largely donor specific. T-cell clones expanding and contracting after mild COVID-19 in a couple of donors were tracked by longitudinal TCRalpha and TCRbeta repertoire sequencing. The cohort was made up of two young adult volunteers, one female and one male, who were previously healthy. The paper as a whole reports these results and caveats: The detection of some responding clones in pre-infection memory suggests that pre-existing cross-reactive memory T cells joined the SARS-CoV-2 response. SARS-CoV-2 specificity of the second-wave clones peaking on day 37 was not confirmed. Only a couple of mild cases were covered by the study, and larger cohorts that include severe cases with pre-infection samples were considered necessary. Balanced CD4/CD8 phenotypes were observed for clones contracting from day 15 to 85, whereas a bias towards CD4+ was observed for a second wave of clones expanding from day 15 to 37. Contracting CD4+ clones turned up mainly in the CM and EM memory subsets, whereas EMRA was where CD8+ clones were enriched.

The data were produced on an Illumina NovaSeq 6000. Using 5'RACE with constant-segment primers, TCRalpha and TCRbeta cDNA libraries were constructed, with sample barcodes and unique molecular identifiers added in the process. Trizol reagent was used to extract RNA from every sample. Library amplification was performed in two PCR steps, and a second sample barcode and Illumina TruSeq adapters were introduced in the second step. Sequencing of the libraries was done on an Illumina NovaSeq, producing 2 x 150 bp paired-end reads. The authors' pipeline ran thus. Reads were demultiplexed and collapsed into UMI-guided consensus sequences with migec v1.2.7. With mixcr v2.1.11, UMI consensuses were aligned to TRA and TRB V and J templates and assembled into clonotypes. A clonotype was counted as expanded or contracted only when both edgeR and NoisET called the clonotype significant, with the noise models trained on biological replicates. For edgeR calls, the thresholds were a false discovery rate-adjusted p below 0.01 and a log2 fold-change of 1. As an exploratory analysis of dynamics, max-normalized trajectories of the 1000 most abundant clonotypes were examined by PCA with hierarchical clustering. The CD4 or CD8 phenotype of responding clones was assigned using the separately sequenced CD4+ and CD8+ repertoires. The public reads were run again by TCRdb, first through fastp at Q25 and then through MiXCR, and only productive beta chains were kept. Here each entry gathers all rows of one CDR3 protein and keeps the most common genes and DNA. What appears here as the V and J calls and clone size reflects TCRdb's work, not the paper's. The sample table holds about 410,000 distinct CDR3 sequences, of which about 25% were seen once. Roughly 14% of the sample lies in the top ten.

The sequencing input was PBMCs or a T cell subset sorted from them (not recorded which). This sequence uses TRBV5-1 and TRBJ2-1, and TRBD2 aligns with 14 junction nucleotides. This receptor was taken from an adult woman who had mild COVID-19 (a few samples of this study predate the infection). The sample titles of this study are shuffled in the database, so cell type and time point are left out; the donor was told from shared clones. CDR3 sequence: CASSPGTSGGDERFF. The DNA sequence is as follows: TGCGCCAGCAGCCCGGGGACTAGCGGGGGCGATGAGCGGTTCTTC.